This T cell receptor beta chain was profiled in a study of CD8 T cells in ankylosing spondylitis. In making TCR beta libraries, quantitative 5'-RACE with molecular barcodes was used. TCRdb re-called the 5' RACE reads through MiXCR, storing one row per CDR3 protein. The sample yields more than 300,000 distinct CDR3 sequences, roughly 8% seen once. Trimming shortened V by 2 bases and J by 1 base, and 14 bases separated the two germline ends. This CDR3 is 16 amino acids long. Germline V gene sequence: CDR1 MNHEY, CDR2 SVGAGI. Concerning this clonotype itself: Its antigen is unidentified.

Study outcomes and limitations: A motif of 7 to 9 highly homologous TCR beta variants was seen as apparently characteristic of ankylosing spondylitis blood. Earlier reports found some motif variants in synovial fluid and blood in reactive arthritis.

This receptor was identified in a male donor with ankylosing spondylitis. Sequenced sample: blood, either unsorted or a sorted T cell fraction (not recorded which). This chain uses TRBV6-5 with TRBJ1-1; TRBD1 is a possible D gene (5 bases). The CDR3 is CASSYVAGPSNTEAFF. CDR3 nucleotides: TGTGCCAGCAGTTACGTGGCAGGGCCTTCGAACACTGAAGCTTTCTTT.